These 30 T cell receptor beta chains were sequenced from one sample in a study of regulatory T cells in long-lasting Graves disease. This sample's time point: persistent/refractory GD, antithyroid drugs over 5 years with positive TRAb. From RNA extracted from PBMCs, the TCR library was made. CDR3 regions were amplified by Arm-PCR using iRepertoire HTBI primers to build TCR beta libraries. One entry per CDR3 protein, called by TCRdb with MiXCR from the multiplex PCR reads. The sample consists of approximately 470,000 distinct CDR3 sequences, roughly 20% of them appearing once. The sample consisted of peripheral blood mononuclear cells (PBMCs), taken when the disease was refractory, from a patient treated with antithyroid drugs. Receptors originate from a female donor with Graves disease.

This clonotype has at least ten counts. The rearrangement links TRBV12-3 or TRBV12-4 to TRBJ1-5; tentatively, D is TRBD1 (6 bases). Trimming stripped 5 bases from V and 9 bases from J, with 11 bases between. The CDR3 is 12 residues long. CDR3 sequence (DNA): TGTGCCAGCAGTGCCCAGGGGACGCCCCAGCATTTT. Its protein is CASSAQGTPQHF.

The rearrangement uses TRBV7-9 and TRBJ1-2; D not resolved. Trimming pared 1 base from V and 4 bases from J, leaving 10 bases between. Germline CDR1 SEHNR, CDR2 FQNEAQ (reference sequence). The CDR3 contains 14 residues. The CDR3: CASSLEGPVYGYTF. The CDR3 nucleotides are TGTGCCAGCAGCTTAGAAGGGCCAGTCTATGGCTACACCTTC.

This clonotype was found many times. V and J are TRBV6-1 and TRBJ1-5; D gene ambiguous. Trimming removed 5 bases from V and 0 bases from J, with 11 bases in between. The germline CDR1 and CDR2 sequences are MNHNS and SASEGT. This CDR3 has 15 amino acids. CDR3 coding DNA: TGTGCCAGCAGTCCACGGTCCACTAGCAATCAGCCCCAGCATTTT. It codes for CASSPRSTSNQPQHF.

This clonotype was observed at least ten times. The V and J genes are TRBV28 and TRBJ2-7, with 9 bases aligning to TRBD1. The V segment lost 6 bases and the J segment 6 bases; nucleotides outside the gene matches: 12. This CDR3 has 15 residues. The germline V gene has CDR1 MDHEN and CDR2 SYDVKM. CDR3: CASSPGGQGSSEQYF. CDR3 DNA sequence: TGTGCCAGCAGCCCCGGGGGACAGGGTTCTAGCGAGCAGTACTTC.

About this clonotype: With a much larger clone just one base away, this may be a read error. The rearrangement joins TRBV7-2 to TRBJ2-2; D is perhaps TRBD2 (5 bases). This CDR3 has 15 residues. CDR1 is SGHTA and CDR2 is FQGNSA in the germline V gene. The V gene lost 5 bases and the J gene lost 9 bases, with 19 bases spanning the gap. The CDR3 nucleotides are TGTGCCAGCAGCCCCAGTTGGAGGCGGGCCAGGGAGCTGTTTTTT. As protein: CASSPSWRRARELFF.

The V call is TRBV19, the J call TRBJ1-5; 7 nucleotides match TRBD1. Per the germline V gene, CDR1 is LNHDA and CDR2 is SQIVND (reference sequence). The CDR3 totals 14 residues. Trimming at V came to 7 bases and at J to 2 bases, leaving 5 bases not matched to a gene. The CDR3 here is CASKAGTGNQPQHF. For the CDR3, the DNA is TGTGCCAGTAAAGCCGGGACAGGCAATCAGCCCCAGCATTTT. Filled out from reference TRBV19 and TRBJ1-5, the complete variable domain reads DGGITQSPKYLFRKEGQNVTLSCEQNLNHDAMYWYRQDPGQGLRLIYYSQIVNDFQKGDIAEGYSVSREKKESFPLTVTSAQKNPTAFYLCASKAGTGNQPQHFGDGTRLSIL.

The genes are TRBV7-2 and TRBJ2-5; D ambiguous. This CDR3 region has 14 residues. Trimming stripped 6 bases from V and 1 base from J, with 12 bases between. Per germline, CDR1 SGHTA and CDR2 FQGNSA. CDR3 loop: CASSGWSFQETQYF. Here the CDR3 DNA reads TGTGCCAGCAGTGGATGGAGCTTCCAAGAGACCCAGTACTTC.

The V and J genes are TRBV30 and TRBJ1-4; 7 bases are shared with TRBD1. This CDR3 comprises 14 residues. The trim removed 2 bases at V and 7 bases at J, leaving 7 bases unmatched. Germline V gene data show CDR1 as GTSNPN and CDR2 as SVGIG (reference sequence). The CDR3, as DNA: TGTGCCTGGAGTCTGGGAGGGGGCGGTGAAAAACTGTTTTTT. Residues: CAWSLGGGGEKLFF.

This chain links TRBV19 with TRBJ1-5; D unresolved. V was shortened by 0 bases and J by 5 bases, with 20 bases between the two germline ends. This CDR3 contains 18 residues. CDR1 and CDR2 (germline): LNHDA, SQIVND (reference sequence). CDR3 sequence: CASSIDPRAATWDQPQHF. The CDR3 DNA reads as TGTGCCAGTAGTATAGATCCGAGGGCAGCCACGTGGGATCAGCCCCAGCATTTT.

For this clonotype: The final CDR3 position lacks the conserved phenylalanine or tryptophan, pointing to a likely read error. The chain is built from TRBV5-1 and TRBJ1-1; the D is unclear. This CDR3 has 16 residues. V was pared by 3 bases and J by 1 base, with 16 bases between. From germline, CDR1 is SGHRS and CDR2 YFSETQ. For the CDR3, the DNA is TGCGCCAGCAGCTCCACGAGATGGGTCCAGAACACTGAAGCTTTCCTT. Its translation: CASSSTRWVQNTEAFL.

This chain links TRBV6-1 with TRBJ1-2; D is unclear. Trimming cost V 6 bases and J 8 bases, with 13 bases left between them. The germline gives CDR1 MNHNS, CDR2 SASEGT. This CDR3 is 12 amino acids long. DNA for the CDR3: TGTGCCAGCAGGCCCTCTAGCCCAGGCTACACCTTC. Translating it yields CASRPSSPGYTF.

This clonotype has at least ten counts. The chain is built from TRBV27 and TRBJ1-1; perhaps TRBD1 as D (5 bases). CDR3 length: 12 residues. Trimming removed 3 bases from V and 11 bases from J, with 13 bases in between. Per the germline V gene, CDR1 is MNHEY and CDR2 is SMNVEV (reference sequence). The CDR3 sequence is CASSFTGRRAFF. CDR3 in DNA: TGTGCCAGCAGTTTCACAGGTCGTCGCGCTTTCTTT.

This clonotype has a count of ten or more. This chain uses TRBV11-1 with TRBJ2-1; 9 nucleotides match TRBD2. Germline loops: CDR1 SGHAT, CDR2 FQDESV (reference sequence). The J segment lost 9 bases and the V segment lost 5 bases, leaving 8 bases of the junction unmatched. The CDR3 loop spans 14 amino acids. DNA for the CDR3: TGTGCCAGCAGCCCACCGGGACTAGCTTTTGAGCAGTTCTTC. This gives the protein CASSPPGLAFEQFF.

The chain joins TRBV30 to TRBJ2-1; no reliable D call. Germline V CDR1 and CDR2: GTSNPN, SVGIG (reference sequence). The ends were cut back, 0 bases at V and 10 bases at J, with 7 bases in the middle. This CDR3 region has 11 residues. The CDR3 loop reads CAWSVTAEQFF. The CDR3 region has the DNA TGTGCCTGGAGTGTAACAGCGGAGCAGTTCTTC. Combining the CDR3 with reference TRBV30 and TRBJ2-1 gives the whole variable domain SQTIHQWPATLVQPVGSPLSLECTVEGTSNPNLYWYRQAAGRGLQLLFYSVGIGQISSEVPQNLSASRPQDRQFILSSKKLLLSDSGFYLCAWSVTAEQFFGPGTRLTVL.

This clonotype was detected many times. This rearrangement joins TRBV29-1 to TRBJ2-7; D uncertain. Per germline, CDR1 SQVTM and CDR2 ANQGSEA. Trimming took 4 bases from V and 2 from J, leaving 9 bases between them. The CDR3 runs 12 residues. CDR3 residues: CSVVGSAYEQYF. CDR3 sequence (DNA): TGCAGCGTTGTCGGGTCAGCCTACGAGCAGTACTTC.

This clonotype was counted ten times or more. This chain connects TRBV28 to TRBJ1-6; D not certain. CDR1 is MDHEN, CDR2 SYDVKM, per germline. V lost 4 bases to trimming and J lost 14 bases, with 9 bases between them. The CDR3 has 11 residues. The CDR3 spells CASSYLGALHF. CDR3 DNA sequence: TGTGCCAGCAGTTATCTTGGGGCCCTCCACTTT.

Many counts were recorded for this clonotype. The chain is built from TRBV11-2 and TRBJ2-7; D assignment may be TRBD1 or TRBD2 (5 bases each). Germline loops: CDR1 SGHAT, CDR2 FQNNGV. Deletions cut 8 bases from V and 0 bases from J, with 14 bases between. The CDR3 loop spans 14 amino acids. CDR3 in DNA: TGTGCCAGCCGCCCTTGGGGGTACTCCTACGAGCAGTACTTC. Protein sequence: CASRPWGYSYEQYF.

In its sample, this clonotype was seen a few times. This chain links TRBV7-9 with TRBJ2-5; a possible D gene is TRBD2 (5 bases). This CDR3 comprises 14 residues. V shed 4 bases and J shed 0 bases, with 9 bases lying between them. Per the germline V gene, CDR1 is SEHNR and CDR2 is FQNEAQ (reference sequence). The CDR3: CASSSDYHQETQYF. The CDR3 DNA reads TGTGCCAGCAGCTCAGACTACCACCAAGAGACCCAGTACTTC.

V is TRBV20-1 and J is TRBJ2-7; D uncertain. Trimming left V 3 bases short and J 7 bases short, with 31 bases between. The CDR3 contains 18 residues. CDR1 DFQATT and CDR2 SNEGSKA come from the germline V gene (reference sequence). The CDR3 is CSASEPNPIDKRYEEQYF. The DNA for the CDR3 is TGCAGTGCTAGCGAACCGAACCCGATAGACAAACGGTATGAGGAGCAGTACTTC.

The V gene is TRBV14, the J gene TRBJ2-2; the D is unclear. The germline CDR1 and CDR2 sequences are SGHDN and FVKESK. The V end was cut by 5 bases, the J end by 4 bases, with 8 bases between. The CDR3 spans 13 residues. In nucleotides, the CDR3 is TGTGCCAGCAGCTCGACCTCCACCGGGGAGCTGTTTTTT. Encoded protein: CASSSTSTGELFF.

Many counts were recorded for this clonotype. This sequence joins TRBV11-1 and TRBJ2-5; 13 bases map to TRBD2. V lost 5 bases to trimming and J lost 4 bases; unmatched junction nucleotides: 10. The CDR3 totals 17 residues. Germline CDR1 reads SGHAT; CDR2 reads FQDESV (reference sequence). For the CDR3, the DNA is TGTGCCAGCAGCCCGCGCGGACTAGCGGGAGCGAGAGAGACCCAGTACTTC. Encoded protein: CASSPRGLAGARETQYF.

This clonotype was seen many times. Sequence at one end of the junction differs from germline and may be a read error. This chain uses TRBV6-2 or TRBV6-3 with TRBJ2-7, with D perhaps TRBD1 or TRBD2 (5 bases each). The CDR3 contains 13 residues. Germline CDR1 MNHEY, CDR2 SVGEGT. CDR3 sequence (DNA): TGTGCCAGCAGTGATAGCCCCGGGACCCCTGGCGACTTC. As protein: CASSDSPGTPGDF.

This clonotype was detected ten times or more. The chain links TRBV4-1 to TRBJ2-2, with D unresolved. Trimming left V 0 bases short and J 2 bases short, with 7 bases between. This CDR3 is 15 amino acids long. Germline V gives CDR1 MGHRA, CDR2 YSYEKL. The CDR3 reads CASSQDVTNTGELFF. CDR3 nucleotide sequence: TGCGCCAGCAGCCAAGATGTCACAAACACCGGGGAGCTGTTTTTT.

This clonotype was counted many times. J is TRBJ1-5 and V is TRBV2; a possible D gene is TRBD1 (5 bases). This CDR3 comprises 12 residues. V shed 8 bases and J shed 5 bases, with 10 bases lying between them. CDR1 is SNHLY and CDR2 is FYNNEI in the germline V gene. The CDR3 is CASGDGHQPQHF. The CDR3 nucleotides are TGTGCCAGCGGGGACGGCCATCAGCCCCAGCATTTT.

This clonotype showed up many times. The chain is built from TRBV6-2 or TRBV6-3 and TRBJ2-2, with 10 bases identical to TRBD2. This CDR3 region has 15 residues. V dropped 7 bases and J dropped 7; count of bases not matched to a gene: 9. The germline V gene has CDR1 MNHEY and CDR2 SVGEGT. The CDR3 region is CASTFIAGGDGELFF. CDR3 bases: TGTGCCAGCACTTTTATAGCGGGAGGAGACGGGGAGCTGTTTTTT.

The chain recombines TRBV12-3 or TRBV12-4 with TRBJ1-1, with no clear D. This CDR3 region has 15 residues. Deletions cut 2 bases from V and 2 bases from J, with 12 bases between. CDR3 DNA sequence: TGTGCCAGCAGTTTATCCGGCCAGTTTAACACTGAAGCTTTCTTT. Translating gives CASSLSGQFNTEAFF.

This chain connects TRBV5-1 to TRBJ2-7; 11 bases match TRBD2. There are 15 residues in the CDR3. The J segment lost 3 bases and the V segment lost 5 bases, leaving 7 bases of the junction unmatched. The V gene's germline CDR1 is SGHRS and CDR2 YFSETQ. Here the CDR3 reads CASRAGTSGYYEQYF. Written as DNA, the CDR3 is TGCGCCAGCAGGGCGGGGACTAGCGGATACTACGAGCAGTACTTC.

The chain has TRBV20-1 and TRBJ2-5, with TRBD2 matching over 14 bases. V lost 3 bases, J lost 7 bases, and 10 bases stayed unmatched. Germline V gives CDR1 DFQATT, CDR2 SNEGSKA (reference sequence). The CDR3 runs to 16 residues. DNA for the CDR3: TGCAGTGCTAGTAGGGGGACTAGCGGGGGAGGAAGGACCCAGTACTTC. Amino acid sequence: CSASRGTSGGGRTQYF.

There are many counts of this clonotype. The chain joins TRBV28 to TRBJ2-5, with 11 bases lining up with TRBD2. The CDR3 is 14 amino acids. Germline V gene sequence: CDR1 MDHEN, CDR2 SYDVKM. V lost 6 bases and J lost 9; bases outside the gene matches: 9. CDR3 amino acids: CASSRLAGTVAQYF. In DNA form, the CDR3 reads TGTGCCAGCAGCCGACTAGCGGGAACGGTAGCCCAGTACTTC. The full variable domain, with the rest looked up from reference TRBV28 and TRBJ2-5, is DVKVTQSSRYLVKRTGEKVFLECVQDMDHENMFWYRQDPGLGLRLIYFSYDVKMKEKGDIPEGYSVSREKKERFSLILESASTNQTSMYLCASSRLAGTVAQYFGPGTRLLVL.

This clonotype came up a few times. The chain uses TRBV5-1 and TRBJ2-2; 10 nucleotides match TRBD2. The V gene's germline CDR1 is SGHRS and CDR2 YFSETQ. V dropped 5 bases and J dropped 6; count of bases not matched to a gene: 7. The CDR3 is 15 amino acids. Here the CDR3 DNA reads TGCGCCAGCAGGAGGGCTAGCGGGAGTTCCGGGGAGCTGTTTTTT. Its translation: CASRRASGSSGELFF.